Below, 20 T cell receptor beta chains from the same sample are listed, as sequenced in a study of T cells in women clearing cervical HPV infection. Clones were read by immunoSEQ multiplex PCR, and TCRdb kept only the in-frame ones, dropping some. Here the sample table reports roughly 35,000 clones. The sample was blood buffy coat. These receptors were taken from a woman between 18 and 69 years old with a cervical HPV16 infection that either progressed to CIN3+ or cleared (not recorded which).

Comments on this clone: The read terminates 3 residues ahead of where the CDR3 ends, so the germline J gene completes it. This chain uses TRBV2 with TRBJ1-1, with 9 bases that match TRBD1. The V gene end was trimmed by 6 bases and the J gene end by 2 bases; junction bases not matched to a gene: 4. CDR3 length: 14 residues. The germline V gene encodes CDR1 SNHLY and CDR2 FYNNEI. The CDR3 DNA, read in part, is TGTGCCAGCAGGCTGACAGGGGGAAACACTGAA. Protein sequence: CASRLTGGNTE. The entire CDR3 sequence reads CASRLTGGNTEAFF. The whole variable domain, remainder taken from reference TRBV2 and TRBJ1-1, is EPEVTQTPSHQVTQMGQEVILRCVPISNHLYFYWYRQILGQKVEFLVSFYNNEISEKSEIFDDQFSVERPDGSNFTLKIRSTKLEDSAMYFCASRLTGGNTEAFFGQGTRLTVV.

About this clone: The read gets to within 3 residues of the CDR3 end, and the germline J gene fills in the rest. The gene calls are TRBV2 and TRBJ2-7, with TRBD1 matching 9 bases. This CDR3 region has 14 residues. Germline CDR1 reads SNHLY; CDR2 reads FYNNEI. Trimming took 6 bases from V and 6 from J; bases not matched to a gene: 9. The sequenced part of the CDR3 DNA is TGTGCCAGCAGAAAACAGGGGGCCGGGGGCGAG. Amino acid sequence: CASRKQGAGGE. The full CDR3 protein is CASRKQGAGGEQYF.

About this clone itself: The sequenced fragment ends 3 residues before the CDR3 boundary, so the rest is inferred from the germline J gene. This rearrangement joins TRBV18 to TRBJ1-2; D remains unclear. The CDR3 is made up of 15 amino acids. CDR1 and CDR2 from the germline V gene are KGHSH and LQKENI. The CDR3 spells CASSPQSSGGLNYTF. CDR3 DNA, as far as it was read: TGTGCCAGCTCACCCCAATCCTCCGGAGGACTAAAC.

With regard to this clone: The read falls 3 residues short of the CDR3 end, and the missing part is taken from the germline J gene. Other DNA variants within this sample encode the same CDR3. This chain uses TRBV30 with TRBJ1-3; D gene ambiguous. V was clipped by 3 bases and J by 4 bases, with 10 bases between them. This CDR3 has 13 residues. Germline assignment: CDR1 GTSNPN and CDR2 SVGIG (reference sequence). The DNA read from the CDR3 is TGTGCCTGGAGCAGGAGTTCCGGAAACACC. Its protein product is CAWSRSSGNT. The entire CDR3 is CAWSRSSGNTIYF.

Concerning this clone itself: The sequence runs out 3 residues before the end of the CDR3; the remainder is reconstructed from the germline J gene. This chain links TRBV19 with TRBJ2-2; possibly TRBD1 for D (6 bases). The CDR3 is made up of 16 amino acids. CDR1 and CDR2 (germline): LNHDA, SQIVND (reference sequence). The covered CDR3 bases are TGTGCCAGTAGTATAGCAGGGGCCGAAAGAAATTCACCG. This translates into CASSIAGAERNSP. The CDR3 reads in full as CASSIAGAERNSPLFF.

Of note for this clone: Compared with germline, one end of the junction differs, possibly owing to a read error. From the germline J gene comes the end of the CDR3, since the read stops 3 residues before it. The same CDR3 can be traced to other DNA sequences in this sample. The chain uses TRBV10-2 and TRBJ1-2, with TRBD1 matching over 10 bases. The CDR3 length is 13 residues. Germline lookup yields CDR1 WSHSY and CDR2 SAAADI. CDR3 protein: CASSSGTGDGYTF. CDR3 DNA (partial): TGCGCCAGCAGTTCCGGGACAGGGGATGGA.

With regard to this clone: The read ends 3 residues shy of where the CDR3 ends; the end is completed using the germline J gene. J is TRBJ2-3 and V is TRBV3-1 (or the pseudogene TRBV3-2), with 14 bases matching TRBD2. Losses at the gene ends were 3 bases for V and 0 bases for J; bases not matched to a gene: 8. Germline V gene sequence: CDR1 LGHDT, CDR2 YNNKEL (reference sequence). This CDR3 has 19 amino acids. Partial CDR3 DNA: TGTGCCAGCAGCCAGGGGGGGACTAGCGGGAGTGAGAGCACAGATACG. Translating it yields CASSQGGTSGSESTDT. The whole CDR3 protein is CASSQGGTSGSESTDTQYF.

Points on this clone: The missing CDR3 end, 3 residues past where the read stops, is filled in from the germline J gene. The chain recombines TRBV20-1 with TRBJ2-7; D might be TRBD1 (5 bases). V was trimmed by 0 bases and J by 4 bases, leaving 13 bases between them. The CDR3 loop spans 14 amino acids. Per germline, CDR1 DFQATT and CDR2 SNEGSKA (reference sequence). CDR3 residues: CSAREQGAGYEQYF. The DNA read from the CDR3 is TGCAGTGCTAGAGAGCAAGGGGCTGGATACGAG.

In the case of this clone: Read sequence stops 3 residues before the CDR3 end, and the germline J gene provides the missing end. Other DNA sequences of this sample code for an identical CDR3. This chain links TRBV20-1 with TRBJ2-7; 13 nucleotides align to TRBD2. The CDR3 totals 15 residues. J lost 2 bases, V lost 5 bases, and 6 bases had no gene match. From germline, CDR1 is DFQATT and CDR2 SNEGSKA (reference sequence). The CDR3 here is CSAVPGTSGTYEQYF. Partial CDR3 DNA: TGCAGTGCTGTTCCCGGGACTAGCGGGACCTACGAG.

Note on this clone: Read sequence stops 3 residues before the CDR3 end, and the germline J gene provides the missing end. V and J are TRBV20-1 and TRBJ2-3, with TRBD2 matching over 12 bases. The length of the CDR3 is 14 residues. CDR1 DFQATT and CDR2 SNEGSKA come from the germline V gene (reference sequence). After removal of 6 bases from V and 6 bases from J, the junction contained 7 bases not matched to a gene. Partial CDR3 DNA: TGCAGTGCGCGACTAGCGGGAGTCGAGGATACG. It translates to CSARLAGVEDT. The whole CDR3 is CSARLAGVEDTQYF.

As to this clone: The missing CDR3 end, 3 residues past where the read stops, is filled in from the germline J gene. The J gene is TRBJ2-5, the V gene TRBV5-1; tentatively, D is TRBD1 (6 bases). V was trimmed by 3 bases and J by 2 bases, leaving 8 bases between them. CDR3 length: 13 amino acids. CDR1 is SGHRS, CDR2 YFSETQ, per germline. CDR3 loop: CASSWTVQETQYF. CDR3 DNA (partial): TGCGCCAGCAGCTGGACAGTACAAGAGACC.

Concerning this clone itself: The read finishes 3 residues shy of the CDR3 end, and the germline J gene is used to complete it. This chain connects TRBV20-1 to TRBJ2-1, with 9 bases lining up with TRBD2. This CDR3 is built from 13 residues. Per the germline V gene, CDR1 is DFQATT and CDR2 is SNEGSKA (reference sequence). V shed 8 bases, J shed 4 bases, and the junction held 6 bases outside the gene matches. The CDR3 protein is CSLRTSVYNEQFF. The covered CDR3 bases are TGCAGTCTCCGGACTAGCGTATACAATGAG.

A remark on this clone: Sequencing ends 3 residues short of the CDR3 end; the germline J gene provides the rest. The rearrangement joins TRBV11-2 to TRBJ2-5; 9 bases match TRBD2. CDR1 and CDR2 (germline): SGHAT, FQNNGV. V lost 3 bases, J lost 4 bases, and 6 bases stayed unmatched. There are 15 residues in the CDR3. The DNA read from the CDR3 is TGTGCCAGCAGCTTGATAGCGGGAGTGGGAGAGACC. This translates into CASSLIAGVGET. The complete CDR3 sequence is CASSLIAGVGETQYF.

Turning to this clone: The observed sequence ends 3 residues before the CDR3 terminus, with the missing tail filled in from the germline J gene. This chain joins TRBV7-3 and TRBJ1-1; 8 positions agree with TRBD1. The CDR3 loop spans 14 amino acids. The V gene end was trimmed by 4 bases and the J gene end by 5 bases; junction bases not matched to a gene: 6. Germline lookup yields CDR1 SGHTA and CDR2 FQGTGA. The CDR3 bases that were read are TGTGCCAGCAGCTCCCAGGGGGCCGGAACTGAA. Its translation is CASSSQGAGTE. The whole CDR3 protein reads CASSSQGAGTEAFF.

As regards this clone: The read comes to an end 3 residues before the CDR3 does, leaving the germline J gene to fill in the end. The chain links TRBV5-1 to TRBJ1-1, with 7 positions matching TRBD1. Germline values: CDR1 SGHRS, CDR2 YFSETQ. This CDR3 contains 13 residues. CDR3 residues: CASSLQGQSEAFF. CDR3 DNA (partial): TGCGCCAGCAGCTTGCAGGGACAGAGCGAA.

In regard to this clone: Read coverage stops 3 residues before the CDR3 terminus; the germline J gene supplies the remainder. The chain recombines TRBV20-1 with TRBJ2-5; maybe TRBD1 (7 bases). The CDR3 loop spans 14 amino acids. Germline-derived CDR1 and CDR2 are DFQATT and SNEGSKA (reference sequence). Between the trimmed V and J ends, which lost 0 bases and 5 bases, there was a span of 13 bases. Incomplete CDR3 DNA: TGCAGTGCTAGAGATGGAGGGGGCAGGGAGACC. Protein: CSARDGGGRET. The CDR3 in full is CSARDGGGRETQYF.

A remark on this clone: The read terminates 3 residues before the CDR3 end, so the remaining end is supplied by the germline J gene. The rearrangement uses TRBV19 and TRBJ2-3, with no clear D. Trimming left V 0 bases short and J 3 bases short, with 4 bases between. In germline, CDR1 is LNHDA, CDR2 SQIVND (reference sequence). The CDR3 has 13 amino acids. Here the CDR3 reads CASSIDRTDTQYF. The covered CDR3 bases are TGTGCCAGTAGTATAGATCGTACAGATACG.

A note on this clone: The read ends 3 residues shy of where the CDR3 ends; the end is completed using the germline J gene. V usage is TRBV5-1 and J usage is TRBJ2-1; TRBD2 aligns across 12 bases. With V trimmed by 3 bases and J by 0 bases, 10 bases remained unmatched. Germline CDR1 and CDR2: SGHRS and YFSETQ. There are 19 residues in the CDR3. Partial CDR3 DNA: TGCGCCAGCAGCTCCGACGGCACTAGCGGGGGGTTCTCCTACAATGAG. This gives the protein CASSSDGTSGGFSYNE. The entire CDR3 is CASSSDGTSGGFSYNEQFF.

The sequenced part of the CDR3 DNA is TGTGCCATCAGTGAGAACAGGGCCGAGGATCGGCCC. This gives the protein CAISENRAEDRP. The full CDR3 protein reads CAISENRAEDRPQHF. The gene calls are TRBV10-3 and TRBJ1-5; weak D call: TRBD1 (6 bases). The read falls 3 residues short of the CDR3 end, and the missing part is taken from the germline J gene. The V gene's germline CDR1 is ENHRY and CDR2 SYGVKD. The CDR3 loop spans 15 amino acids. V lost 2 bases and J 9 bases, leaving 17 bases between the germline ends.

On this clone itself: The read falls 3 residues short of the CDR3 end, and the missing part is taken from the germline J gene. This chain links TRBV7-2 with TRBJ2-5; D is perhaps TRBD2 (7 bases). CDR3 length: 13 residues. The V end lost 6 bases, the J end lost 4 bases, and 12 bases lay between the germline ends. The germline gives CDR1 SGHTA, CDR2 FQGNSA. The part of the CDR3 DNA that was read is TGTGCCAGCAGGCGAGGGGGGGGAGAGACC. Amino acids: CASRRGGGET. The full-length CDR3 reads as CASRRGGGETQYF.